This TCR beta chain stems from a study of blood T cells in healthy people across ages. This CDR3 is 13 amino acids long. CDR1 and CDR2 (germline): DFQATT, SNEGSKA (reference sequence). A second about 7 to 11 cycle PCR used barcoded and J-beta primers. TCRdb reprocessed the 5' RACE reads via MiXCR and lists one record per CDR3 protein. This table has around 750,000 distinct CDR3 sequences, about 53% appearing once. Concerning this clonotype itself: Mismatch with germline at one junction end may stem from a read error.

The chain combines TRBV20-1 with TRBJ2-4; a weak D match, TRBD1 (5 bases). TRBJ2-5 explains the end of the DNA better; the J call may be wrong. Sequencing was performed on blood. This TCR was recovered from an elderly man in good health. Here the CDR3 reads CSARPGFAGTQYF. The CDR3, as DNA: TGTAGTGCCAGACCAGGGTTCGCAGGGACCCAGTACTTC.